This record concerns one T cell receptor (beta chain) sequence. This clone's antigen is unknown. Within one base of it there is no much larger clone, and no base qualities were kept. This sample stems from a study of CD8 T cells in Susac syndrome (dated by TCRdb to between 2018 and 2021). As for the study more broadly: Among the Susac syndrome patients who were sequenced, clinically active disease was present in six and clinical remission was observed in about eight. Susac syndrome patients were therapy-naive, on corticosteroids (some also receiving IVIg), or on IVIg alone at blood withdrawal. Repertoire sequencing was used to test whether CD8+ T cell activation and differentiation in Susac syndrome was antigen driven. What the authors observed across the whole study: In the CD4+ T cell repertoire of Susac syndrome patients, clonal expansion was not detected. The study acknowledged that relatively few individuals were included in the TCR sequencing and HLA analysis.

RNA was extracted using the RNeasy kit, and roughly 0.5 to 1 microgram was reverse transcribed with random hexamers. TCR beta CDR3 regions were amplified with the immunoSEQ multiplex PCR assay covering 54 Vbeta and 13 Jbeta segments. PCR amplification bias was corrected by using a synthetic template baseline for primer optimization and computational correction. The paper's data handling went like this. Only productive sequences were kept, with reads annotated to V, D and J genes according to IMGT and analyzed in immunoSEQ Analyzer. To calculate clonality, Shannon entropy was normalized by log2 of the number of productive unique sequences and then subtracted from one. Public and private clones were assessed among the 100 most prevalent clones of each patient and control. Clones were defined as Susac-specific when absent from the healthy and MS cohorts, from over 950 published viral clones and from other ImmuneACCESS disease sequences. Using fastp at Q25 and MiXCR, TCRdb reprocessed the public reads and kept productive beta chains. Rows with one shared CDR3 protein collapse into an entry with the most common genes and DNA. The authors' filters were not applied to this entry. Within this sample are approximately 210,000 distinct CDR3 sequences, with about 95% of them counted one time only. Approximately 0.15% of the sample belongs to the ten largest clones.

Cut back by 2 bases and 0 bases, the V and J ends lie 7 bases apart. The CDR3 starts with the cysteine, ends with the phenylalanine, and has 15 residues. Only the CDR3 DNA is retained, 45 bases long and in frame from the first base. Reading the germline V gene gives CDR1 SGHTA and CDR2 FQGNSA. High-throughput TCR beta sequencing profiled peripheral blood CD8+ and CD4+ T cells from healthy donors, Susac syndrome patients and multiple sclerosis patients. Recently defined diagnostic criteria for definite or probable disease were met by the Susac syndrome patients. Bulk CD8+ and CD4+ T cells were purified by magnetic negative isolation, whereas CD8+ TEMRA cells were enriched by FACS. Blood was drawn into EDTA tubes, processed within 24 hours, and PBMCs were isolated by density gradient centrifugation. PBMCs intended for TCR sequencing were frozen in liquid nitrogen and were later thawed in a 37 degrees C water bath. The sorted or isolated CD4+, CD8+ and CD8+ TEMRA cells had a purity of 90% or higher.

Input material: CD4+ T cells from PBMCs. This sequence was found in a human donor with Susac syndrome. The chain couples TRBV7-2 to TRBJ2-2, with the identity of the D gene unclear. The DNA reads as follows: TGTGCCAGCAGCTTACCCCCTACGAACACCGGGGAGCTGTTTTTT. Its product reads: CASSLPPTNTGELFF.